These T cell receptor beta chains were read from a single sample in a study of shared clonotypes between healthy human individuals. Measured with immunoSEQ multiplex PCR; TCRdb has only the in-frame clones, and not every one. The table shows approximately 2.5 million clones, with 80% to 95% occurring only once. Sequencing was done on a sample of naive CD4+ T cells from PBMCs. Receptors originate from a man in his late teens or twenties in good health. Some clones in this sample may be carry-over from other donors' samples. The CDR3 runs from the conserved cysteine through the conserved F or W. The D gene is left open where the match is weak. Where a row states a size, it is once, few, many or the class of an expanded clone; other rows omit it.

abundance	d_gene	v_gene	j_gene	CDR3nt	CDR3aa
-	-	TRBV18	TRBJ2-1	TGTGCCAGCTCACCACGAAACGCCAACGATGAGCAGTTCTTC	CASSPRNANDEQFF
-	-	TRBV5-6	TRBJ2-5	TGTGCCAGCAGCCCAATCCGGGGAGAGACCCAGTACTTC	CASSPIRGETQYF
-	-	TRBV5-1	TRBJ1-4	TGCGCCAGCAGCTTGGGCAGCGCCAATAATGAAAAACTGTTTTTT	CASSLGSANNEKLFF
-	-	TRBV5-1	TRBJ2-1	TGCGCCAGCAGCTTAGGAGCGGAGATTTTCAACAATGAGCAGTTCTTC	CASSLGAEIFNNEQFF
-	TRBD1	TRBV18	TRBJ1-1	TGTGCCAGCTCACCCCGACAGGGCTCGAACACTGAAGCTTTCTTT	CASSPRQGSNTEAFF
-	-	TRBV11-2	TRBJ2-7	TGTGCCAGCAGCTTAGTTAGAACGTCCTACGAGCAGTACTTC	CASSLVRTSYEQYF
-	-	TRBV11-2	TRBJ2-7	TGTGCCAGCAGCTTAGCTCTAGCTCGCCCCGAGCAGTACTTC	CASSLALARPEQYF
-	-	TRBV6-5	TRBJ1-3	TGTGCCTCCGGTAATACAGGCATCTCTGGAAACACCATATATTTT	CASGNTGISGNTIYF
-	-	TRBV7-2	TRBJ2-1	TGTGCCAGCAGCCCGCCCGGACCTTACAATGAGCAGTTCTTC	CASSPPGPYNEQFF
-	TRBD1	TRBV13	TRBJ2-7	TGTGCCAGCAGCCGGGACAGGGGTGGCTACGAGCAGTACTTC	CASSRDRGGYEQYF
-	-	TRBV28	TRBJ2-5	TGTGCCAGCAGTTTAGGGCTGGGGGCGACCAGAGAGACGGAGACCCAGTACTTC	CASSLGLGATRETETQYF
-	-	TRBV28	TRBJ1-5	TGTGCCAGCAGTCCCGTATTTTGGGATTATAGCAATCAGCCCCAGCATTTT	CASSPVFWDYSNQPQHF
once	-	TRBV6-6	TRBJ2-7	TGTGCCAGCAGCCGGGGGACCTACGAGCAGTACTTC	CASSRGTYEQYF